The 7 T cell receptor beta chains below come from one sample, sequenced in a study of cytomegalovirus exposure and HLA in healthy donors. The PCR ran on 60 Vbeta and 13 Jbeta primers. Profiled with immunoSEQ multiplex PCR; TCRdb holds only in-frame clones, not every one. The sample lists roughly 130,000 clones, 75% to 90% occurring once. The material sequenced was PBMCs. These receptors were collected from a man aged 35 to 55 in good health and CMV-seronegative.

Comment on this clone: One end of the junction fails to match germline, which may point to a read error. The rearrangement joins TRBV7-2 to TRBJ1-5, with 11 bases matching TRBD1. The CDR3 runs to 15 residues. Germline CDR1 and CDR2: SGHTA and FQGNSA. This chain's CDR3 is CAGSLGQGADQPQHF. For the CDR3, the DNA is TGTGCCGGCAGCTTAGGACAGGGGGCCGATCAGCCCCAGCATTTT.

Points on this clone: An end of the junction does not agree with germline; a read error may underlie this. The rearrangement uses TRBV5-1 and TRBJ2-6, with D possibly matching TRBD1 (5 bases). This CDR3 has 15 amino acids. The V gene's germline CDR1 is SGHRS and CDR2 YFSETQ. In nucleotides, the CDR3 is TGCGCCAGCAGCTTGAAAGACTCTGGGGCCAACGTCCCGACTTTC. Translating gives CASSLKDSGANVPTF. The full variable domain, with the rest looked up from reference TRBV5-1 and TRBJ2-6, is KAGVTQTPRYLIKTRGQQVTLSCSPISGHRSVSWYQQTPGQGLQFLFEYFSETQRNKGNFPGRFSGRQFSNSRSEMNVSTLELGDSALYLCASSLKDSGANVPTFGAGSRLTVL.

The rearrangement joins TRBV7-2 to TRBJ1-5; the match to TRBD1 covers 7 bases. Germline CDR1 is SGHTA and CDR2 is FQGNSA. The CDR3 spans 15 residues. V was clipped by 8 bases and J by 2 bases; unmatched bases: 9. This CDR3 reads CASGTRQGGNQPQHF. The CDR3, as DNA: TGTGCCAGCGGGACACGACAGGGAGGCAATCAGCCCCAGCATTTT.

The chain's CDR3 is CASSYSGTYYEQYF. CDR3 nucleotides: TGTGCCAGCAGTTACAGCGGGACATACTACGAGCAGTACTTC. This chain connects TRBV6-5 to TRBJ2-7, with D perhaps TRBD2 (7 bases). Trimming pared 2 bases from V and 3 bases from J, leaving 11 bases between. The CDR3 sequence is 14 residues long. CDR1 is MNHEY and CDR2 is SVGAGI in the germline V gene.

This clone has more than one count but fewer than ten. DNA for the CDR3: TGTGCCTGGAGTGGGACAGGGTGGGAGACCCAGTACTTC. The encoded protein is CAWSGTGWETQYF. The V call is TRBV30, the J call TRBJ2-5; 8 bases fit TRBD1. This CDR3 spans 13 amino acids. Germline V lookup: CDR1 GTSNPN, CDR2 SVGIG (reference sequence). With V trimmed by 1 base and J by 5 bases, 3 bases remained unmatched.

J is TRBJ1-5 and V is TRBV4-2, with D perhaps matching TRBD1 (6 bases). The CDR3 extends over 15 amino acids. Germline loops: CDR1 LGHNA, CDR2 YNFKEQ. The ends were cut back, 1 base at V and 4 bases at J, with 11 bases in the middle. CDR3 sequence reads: CASSQVAGDNQPQHF. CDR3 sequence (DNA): TGTGCCAGCAGCCAAGTGGCAGGGGATAATCAGCCCCAGCATTTT.

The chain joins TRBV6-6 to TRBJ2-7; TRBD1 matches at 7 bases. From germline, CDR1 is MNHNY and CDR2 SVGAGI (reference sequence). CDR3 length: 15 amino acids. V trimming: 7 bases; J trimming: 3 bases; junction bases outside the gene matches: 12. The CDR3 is CASTHQGDQNYEQYF. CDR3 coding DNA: TGTGCCAGCACTCATCAGGGGGACCAGAACTACGAGCAGTACTTC.